Below, one TCR beta chain is given with its context. Its antigen is as yet unknown. Doses given second, at about 4 or about 12 weeks, were pooled. These data belong to a study of T cell responses to AZD1222 COVID-19 vaccine. Study-level points and caveats: Donors, mostly white British, included more females; clonal diversity was possibly underestimated. Just five to seven people given AZD1222 tested seropositive at baseline. Every sample of the repertoires postdated the peak T cell response.

Profiling relied on immunoSEQ multiplex PCR, and the TCRdb table lists in-frame clones only, not all of them. There are about 170,000 clones in the sample; about 83% occur only once, and around 1.1% lies in the top ten. Germline V gene sequence: CDR1 MRHNA, CDR2 SNTAGT. Deletions cut 0 bases from V and 4 bases from J, with 18 bases between. CDR3 length: 17 residues. The sample here was peripheral blood, taken 28 days after the second AZD1222 dose. The source is an adult who received the AZD1222 COVID-19 vaccine. The V gene is TRBV6-4, the J gene TRBJ1-2, with D perhaps matching TRBD1 (5 bases). CDR3 in amino acids: CASSDSGASGQGYGYTF. DNA for the CDR3: TGTGCCAGCAGTGACTCAGGGGCGAGCGGCCAAGGCTATGGCTACACCTTC.